Sequencing of this T cell receptor beta chain was carried out in a study of T cell responses to AZD1222 COVID-19 vaccine. Study-wide findings and caveats: Nearly half of spike-specific TCRs reportedly go after variant regions that carry no mutations.

This CDR3 region has 14 residues. Deletions cut 4 bases from V and 3 bases from J, with 13 bases between. CDR1 SGHRS and CDR2 YFSETQ come from the germline V gene. Sequencing was performed with immunoSEQ multiplex PCR; in TCRdb, only in-frame clones are kept and a portion is missing. Of about 29,000 clones listed, more than 85% are singletons. Details on this clone: Its cognate antigen is unknown.

This TCR derives from an adult in good health. Sample: peripheral blood, taken on day 0 of AZD1222 vaccination. The rearrangement links TRBV5-1 to TRBJ1-2; D uncertain. In nucleotides, the CDR3 is TGCGCCAGCAGCCCCAGGCGGGGAGACTATGGCTACACCTTC. Its protein product is CASSPRRGDYGYTF. Supplemented by reference TRBV5-1 and TRBJ1-2, the full variable domain reads KAGVTQTPRYLIKTRGQQVTLSCSPISGHRSVSWYQQTPGQGLQFLFEYFSETQRNKGNFPGRFSGRQFSNSRSEMNVSTLELGDSALYLCASSPRRGDYGYTFGSGTRLTVV.